The T cell receptor beta chain under discussion was sequenced for a study of blood T cell repertoires in COVID-19 (dated by TCRdb to the early 2020s). Turning to the overall study: Collaborator samples came from the United States, Italy and Spain and covered acute and convalescent phases of COVID-19. Deeply sampled blood TCRbeta repertoires from subjects exposed to, actively infected with, or recovered from COVID-19 were included in the dataset. The material from the prospective study consisted of cDNA or gDNA derived from T cells, B-cell-depleted T cells, or PBMCs. The samples were drawn from two sources: the first 160 participants of the ongoing ImmuneRACE study, and 1,254 subjects contributed by 6 global collaborators. A freely available public database, intended as a resource for researchers studying the immune response to SARS-CoV-2, is where the repertoires were released. A de-identified subject ID, COVID-19 status, age in years and sex were almost always included in the sample metadata. Where available, HLA class I and class II types were obtained from metadata supplied by the sample provider rather than from assay-based typing. Study-wide findings and limitations: Clinical and demographic metadata were provided uncurated, with the amount varying by source and participant.

TCRbeta CDR3 regions were amplified from genomic DNA using the immunoSEQ Assay, a bias-controlled multiplex PCR. The original methods were these. The number of nucleated cells in each sample was estimated by amplification of reference gene primers within the assay. To quantify the absolute abundance of each unique TCRbeta CDR3 rearrangement, sequence reads were collapsed and filtered. For each sample, productive Simpson clonality was calculated by taking the square root of Simpson's diversity index across productive rearrangements. Sourced from immuneACCESS, this table was stored by TCRdb with only in-frame sequences that have V and J called. A share of the clones is absent; for the studies checked, an unresolved V gene accounts for under half, and the remainder has no known explanation. That table supplies the V and J calls and clone size; D and trimming were determined from the DNA. The table for this sample lists about 160,000 clones; approximately 91% of them were counted only once. The top ten hold 2% to 3% of the sample.

The CDR3 runs 13 residues from the cysteine to the phenylalanine. CDR3 DNA only is kept here, 39 bases in frame from base 1. Trimming costs V 3 bases and J 6 bases, and their ends lie 11 bases apart. CDR1 and CDR2, looked up from the germline V gene, are MGHRA and YSYEKL. The collaborating institutions used their own protocols to collect whole blood in K2EDTA tubes. For TCRbeta analysis, collaborators shipped samples as frozen whole blood, isolated PBMCs, or DNA extracted from either of those sample types. As concerns this clone: Its target antigen remains unknown. No clone much larger than this one lies a single base away; base qualities are absent.

The origin of this receptor is a man aged 18 to 30 with acute or convalescent COVID-19. Material: peripheral blood. The chain uses TRBV4-1 and TRBJ1-1, with a weak D call of TRBD1 (5 bases match). The CDR3 amino acid sequence is: CASSQQGIAEAFF. The DNA sequence reads TGCGCCAGCAGCCAGCAGGGAATCGCTGAAGCTTTCTTT.